A single count supports the clone carrying this T cell receptor (beta chain). Its antigen is as yet unknown. This entry comes from a study of radiotherapy plus CTLA-4 blockade in lung cancer. Using immunoSEQ multiplex PCR, the repertoire was profiled, and TCRdb retains in-frame clones only, with some absent. There are roughly 86,000 clones in the sample; 83% occur only once, and 0.75% to 1% lies in the top ten. The study's findings and limits: Blood TCR clones of tumor origin expanded after radiotherapy plus ipilimumab.

Ipilimumab-mediated CTLA-4 blockade plus focal radiation was given to patients having chemo-refractory metastatic non-small-cell lung cancer. The germline V gene has CDR1 MNHEY and CDR2 SMNVEV (reference sequence). The CDR3 contains 14 residues. Germline trimming cut 5 bases from V and 8 bases from J; bases unmatched to any gene: 7. The sequences come from peripheral blood, collected from a patient treated with radiotherapy plus ipilimumab. V usage is TRBV27 and J usage is TRBJ2-1; 9 positions match TRBD1. The clonotype was recovered from a human donor with non-small cell lung cancer who had stable disease on radiotherapy plus ipilimumab. This chain's CDR3 is CASSEVTGGDEQFF. CDR3 nucleotides: TGTGCCAGCAGTGAAGTAACAGGGGGCGATGAGCAGTTCTTC.